These T cell receptor beta chains were read from a single sample in a study of blood T cells in healthy people across ages. Each CDR3 protein gets one entry after TCRdb re-called the 5' RACE reads with MiXCR. Of roughly 1,500,000 distinct CDR3 sequences listed, roughly 40% are singletons. The sequenced sample consisted of blood. These receptor sequences come from a woman under 30 in good health. Each CDR3 is given with its conserved first and last residue. A D gene is named only where the DNA matches it firmly. Size values are once, few and many counts, or a class for expanded clones, and some rows have none.

V gene	clone size	D gene	J gene	CDR3 protein	CDR3 DNA
TRBV18	-	TRBD1	TRBJ1-1	CASDRANKPMNTEAFF	TGTGCCAGTGACAGGGCTAATAAGCCCATGAACACTGAAGCTTTCTTT
TRBV20-1	-	-	TRBJ1-2	CSAKISGDYGYTF	TGCAGTGCTAAAATATCGGGGGACTATGGCTACACCTTC
TRBV9	-	-	TRBJ1-1	CASSVTDGLLEAFF	TGTGCCAGCAGCGTGACGGACGGACTCCTTGAAGCTTTCTTT
TRBV9	-	-	TRBJ2-5	CASSVEGRKTQYF	TGTGCCAGCAGCGTAGAGGGTAGAAAGACCCAGTACTTC
TRBV27	few	-	TRBJ1-2	CASSLFGQATYGYTF	TGTGCCAGCAGTTTATTCGGTCAGGCGACCTATGGCTACACCTTC
TRBV20-1	-	TRBD1	TRBJ2-4	CSATTGSAVAKNIQYF	TGCAGTGCGACGACAGGGTCGGCGGTGGCCAAAAACATTCAGTACTTC
TRBV7-9	-	-	TRBJ1-6	CASSLEGRPLHF	TGTGCCAGCAGCTTAGAGGGCCGACCCCTCCACTTT
TRBV11-2	-	TRBD2	TRBJ2-3	CASSLDLAGGPTSDTQYF	TGTGCCAGCAGCTTGGATCTTGCGGGGGGGCCTACGAGTGATACGCAGTATTTT
TRBV6-1	few	TRBD2	TRBJ2-7	CASRTSDYEQYF	TGTGCCAGCAGGACTAGCGACTACGAGCAGTACTTC
TRBV7-8	many	-	TRBJ2-3	CASSLMGSLTDTQYF	TGTGCCAGCAGCTTAATGGGGTCCCTCACAGATACGCAGTATTTT
TRBV29-1	-	-	TRBJ2-7	CSVDRGDEQYF	TGCAGCGTTGACAGGGGAGACGAGCAGTACTTC
TRBV7-2	few	TRBD2	TRBJ2-6	CASSLGLAGFSGANVLTF	TGTGCCAGCAGCCTAGGACTAGCGGGATTCTCTGGGGCCAACGTCCTGACTTTC
TRBV6-6	-	-	TRBJ1-1	CASSYSSGVGNTEAFF	TGTGCCAGCAGTTACTCGAGCGGGGTTGGGAACACTGAAGCTTTCTTT
TRBV7-2	-	-	TRBJ2-5	CASSLARMSWDNEQYF	TGTGCCAGCAGCTTAGCGAGGATGAGTTGGGACAATGAGCAGTACTTC
TRBV7-2	once	-	TRBJ2-7	CASSLDGDGKYF	TGTGCCAGCAGCTTAGACGGGGATGGGAAGTACTTC
TRBV2	-	-	TRBJ1-1	CASSERFWGTNTEAFF	TGTGCCAGCAGTGAAAGATTCTGGGGTACGAACACTGAAGCTTTCTTT
TRBV15	-	-	TRBJ1-2	CATSRRGRTALYGYTF	TGTGCCACCAGCAGAAGAGGGCGGACCGCTCTCTATGGCTACACCTTC
TRBV6-6	-	TRBD2	TRBJ2-7	CASSRLGLAGPSYEQYF	TGTGCCAGCAGCCGATTGGGACTAGCGGGACCCTCCTACGAGCAGTACTTC
TRBV6-2/TRBV6-3	-	-	TRBJ1-1	CASSYYAGSLRGGTEAFF	TGTGCCAGCAGTTATTATGCTGGATCCCTCCGGGGGGGAACTGAAGCTTTCTTT
TRBV27	-	-	TRBJ1-2	CASGLQTGGYTF	TGTGCCAGCGGCTTACAGACGGGTGGCTACACCTTC
TRBV29-1	-	-	TRBJ2-6	CSVEKPGRSSGANVLTF	TGCAGCGTTGAGAAACCTGGACGCAGCTCTGGGGCCAACGTCCTGACTTTC
TRBV5-1	many	-	TRBJ2-3	CASSSDVTQYF	TGCGCCAGCAGCTCGGACGTGACGCAGTATTTT
TRBV5-1	-	-	TRBJ2-1	CASSLRAGATYNEQFF	TGCGCCAGCAGCTTGAGGGCAGGAGCTACATACAATGAGCAGTTCTTC
TRBV3-1	-	-	TRBJ2-7	CASSQSEEQYF	TGTGCCAGCAGCCAGTCGGAGGAGCAGTACTTC
TRBV4-2	few	TRBD1	TRBJ2-6	CASSRQQGADGANVLTF	TGTGCCAGCAGCCGACAGCAGGGGGCAGATGGGGCCAACGTCCTGACTTTC